These 29 T cell receptor beta chains were sequenced from one sample in a study of T cells in narcolepsy. Sequenced by immunoSEQ multiplex PCR; TCRdb stores in-frame clones only, minus some. This sample has around 24,000 clones, with 84% found just once. Input material: CD45RA- memory CD4+ T cells from PBMCs. The receptors stem from a human donor with narcolepsy.

The chain uses TRBV2 and TRBJ2-6, with 9 positions matching TRBD1. Trimming at V came to 6 bases and at J to 1 base, leaving 4 bases not matched to a gene. The CDR3 is made up of 16 amino acids. Germline CDR1 and CDR2: SNHLY and FYNNEI. The CDR3 DNA reads as TGTGCCAGCAGGGACAGGGGATTTTCTGGGGCCAACGTCCTGACTTTC. Encoded protein: CASRDRGFSGANVLTF.

The rearrangement links TRBV19 to TRBJ1-5; maybe TRBD1 (5 bases). Germline V CDR1 and CDR2: LNHDA, SQIVND (reference sequence). The CDR3 loop spans 12 amino acids. Trimming shortened V by 9 bases and J by 4 bases, and 10 bases separated the two germline ends. CDR3 protein: CASGHLNQPQHF. Written as DNA, the CDR3 is TGTGCCAGCGGACACTTAAATCAGCCCCAGCATTTT.

V and J are TRBV28 and TRBJ2-7; 8 nucleotides line up with TRBD1. The J segment lost 11 bases and the V segment lost 5 bases, leaving 11 bases of the junction unmatched. From germline, CDR1 is MDHEN and CDR2 SYDVKM. The CDR3 loop spans 13 amino acids. DNA of the CDR3: TGTGCCAGCAGTCGAAATAGTCGGACAGGGAAGTACTTC. Its protein is CASSRNSRTGKYF.

This clone was found a few times. The V and J genes are TRBV7-3 and TRBJ2-3; D remains ambiguous. V dropped 1 base and J dropped 6 bases, with 11 bases sitting between them. The germline V gene encodes CDR1 SGHTA and CDR2 FQGTGA. The CDR3 totals 14 residues. CDR3: CASSLRSRADTQYF. CDR3 sequence (DNA): TGTGCCAGCAGCTTAAGATCGAGAGCCGATACGCAGTATTTT.

This clone was detected only once. V gene TRBV5-6 combines with J gene TRBJ1-2; D remains unclear. V was clipped by 0 bases and J by 2 bases, with 5 bases between them. The CDR3 sequence is 13 residues long. Germline V gene sequence: CDR1 SGHDT, CDR2 YYEEEE. DNA for the CDR3: TGTGCCAGCAGCTTGGTCGCCAACTATGGCTACACCTTC. Translated: CASSLVANYGYTF.

Note on this clone: A junction end diverges from the germline sequence, so it may reflect a read error. The chain combines TRBV25-1 with TRBJ2-2, with D perhaps matching TRBD2 (5 bases). CDR3 length equals 15 residues. In germline, CDR1 is MGHDK, CDR2 SYGVNS. The CDR3 DNA reads TGTGCCAGCAGTGAATGGCTGAGCTTAGACCGGGGAGCTGTTTTT. It yields the protein CASSEWLSLDRGAVF.

This clone was seen a single time. This chain joins TRBV12-5 and TRBJ2-2; no reliable D call. V was shortened by 7 bases and J by 6 bases, with 12 bases between the two germline ends. The CDR3 loop spans 13 amino acids. CDR1 and CDR2 from the germline V gene are LGHNT and FRNRAP. CDR3 DNA: TGTGCTAGTGCCAAATACGCCCCCGGGGAGCTGTTTTTT. It codes for CASAKYAPGELFF.

This chain joins TRBV5-1 and TRBJ2-3; 10 nucleotides line up with TRBD2. The CDR3 extends over 16 amino acids. V lost 4 bases, J lost 5 bases, and 10 bases stayed unmatched. The germline V gene encodes CDR1 SGHRS and CDR2 YFSETQ. The chain's CDR3 is CASSPSSGRAGDTQYF. In DNA form, the CDR3 reads TGCGCCAGCAGCCCGTCCAGCGGGAGGGCCGGAGATACGCAGTATTTT.

The chain couples TRBV7-9 to TRBJ2-3; 9 bases are shared with TRBD2. CDR3 length equals 16 residues. V lost 4 bases to trimming and J lost 0 bases; unmatched junction nucleotides: 5. CDR1 and CDR2 from the germline V gene are SEHNR and FQNEAQ (reference sequence). The DNA for the CDR3 is TGTGCCAGCAGCTCAGCGGGAGGAACGAGCACAGATACGCAGTATTTT. Its translation is CASSSAGGTSTDTQYF.

In this sample, this clone turned up once. This chain connects TRBV29-1 to TRBJ2-1, with a tentative D call TRBD1 (6 bases). The germline V gene has CDR1 SQVTM and CDR2 ANQGSEA. V shed 5 bases and J shed 8 bases, with 19 bases lying between them. The CDR3 runs 14 residues. CDR3 nucleotides: TGCAGCGTTCTCGCCACAGGGAAGATTTATGAGCAGTTCTTC. Translated: CSVLATGKIYEQFF.

This clone turned up a few times. The chain links TRBV29-1 to TRBJ2-5; D is undetermined. Germline CDR1 reads SQVTM; CDR2 reads ANQGSEA. V lost 4 bases and J 5 bases, leaving 8 bases between the germline ends. The CDR3 totals 11 residues. The CDR3 protein is CSVGGRETQYF. The CDR3 DNA follows: TGCAGCGTTGGGGGAAGGGAGACCCAGTACTTC.

This chain connects TRBV6-5 to TRBJ2-1; D is unclear. Trimming removed 2 bases from V and 3 bases from J, with 8 bases in between. The CDR3 consists of 14 residues. Germline V gene sequence: CDR1 MNHEY, CDR2 SVGAGI. CDR3 nucleotides: TGTGCCAGCAGTTACCGCATTGACTACAATGAGCAGTTCTTC. Its translation is CASSYRIDYNEQFF.

The chain combines TRBV7-6 with TRBJ2-6; D not certain. The CDR3 is 17 amino acids. Germline V gene lookup returns CDR1 SGHVS and CDR2 FNYEAQ. V was pared by 2 bases and J by 2 bases, with 13 bases between. CDR3 residues: CASSLQSRLAGANVLTF. The CDR3 region has the DNA TGTGCCAGCAGCTTACAAAGTCGACTTGCTGGGGCCAACGTCCTGACTTTC.

In this sample, this clone turned up once. The chain combines TRBV5-1 with TRBJ2-3, with D hard to call. Germline V gene sequence: CDR1 SGHRS, CDR2 YFSETQ. CDR3 size: 15 residues. Trimming removed 1 base from V and 2 bases from J, with 11 bases in between. The CDR3 region is CASSLRGVVTDTQYF. CDR3 in DNA: TGCGCCAGCAGCTTGCGTGGAGTAGTCACAGATACGCAGTATTTT.

CDR3 amino acids: CASSPMAGEIEPQHF. CDR3 nucleotides: TGTGCCAGCAGCCCTATGGCAGGGGAAATAGAGCCCCAGCATTTT. This chain links TRBV5-5 with TRBJ1-5; tentative D call: TRBD1 (6 bases). The V gene's germline CDR1 is SGHKS and CDR2 YYEKEE (reference sequence). Trimming took 4 bases from V and 8 from J, leaving 19 bases between them. The CDR3 has 15 amino acids.

The gene calls are TRBV9 and TRBJ1-4; 7 bases are shared with TRBD1. CDR1 SGDLS and CDR2 YYNGEE come from the germline V gene. The V and J ends lost 7 bases and 5 bases, in that order; junction bases with no gene match: 8. This CDR3 region has 14 residues. The CDR3 is CASGPGTVNEKLFF. The CDR3 region has the DNA TGTGCCAGCGGCCCTGGGACAGTGAATGAAAAACTGTTTTTT.

Here the CDR3 DNA reads TGTGCCAGCAGCCCAAGGAGGGAGAGGGAGACCCAGTACTTC. This encodes CASSPRRERETQYF. V usage is TRBV5-4 and J usage is TRBJ2-5, with D tentatively TRBD2 (6 bases). V lost 4 bases and J 5 bases, leaving 15 bases between the germline ends. The CDR3 extends over 14 amino acids. Germline CDR1 SGHNT, CDR2 YYREEE (reference sequence).

V is TRBV4-1 and J is TRBJ2-1; 12 bases are shared with TRBD2. This CDR3 is 18 amino acids long. The J segment lost 3 bases and the V segment lost 1 base, leaving 7 bases of the junction unmatched. In germline, CDR1 is MGHRA, CDR2 YSYEKL. Here the CDR3 reads CASSQVLLAGGFYNEQFF. Written as DNA, the CDR3 is TGCGCCAGCAGCCAAGTTTTACTAGCGGGAGGCTTCTACAATGAGCAGTTCTTC.

The chain couples TRBV2 to TRBJ2-2; 10 bases match TRBD2. CDR1 is SNHLY, CDR2 FYNNEI, per germline. V lost 2 bases to trimming and J lost 11 bases; unmatched junction nucleotides: 11. The CDR3 extends over 16 amino acids. CDR3 DNA sequence: TGTGCCAGCAGTGAAAGGAGCGGGAGGGCCCTCGGAGAGCTGTTTTTT. It translates to CASSERSGRALGELFF.

The CDR3 nucleotides read TGTGCCAGCTCACCTACAGGGATGTTTCTCTACGAGCAGTACTTC. This codes for CASSPTGMFLYEQYF. The rearrangement joins TRBV18 to TRBJ2-7, with D maybe TRBD1 (6 bases). V was cut by 3 bases and J by 3 bases, with 15 bases left in between. CDR1 is KGHSH, CDR2 LQKENI, per germline. This CDR3 has 15 amino acids.

The CDR3 sequence is CASRRTGNSNQPQHF. For the CDR3, the DNA is TGTGCCAGCAGACGGACAGGGAATAGCAATCAGCCCCAGCATTTT. This chain connects TRBV6-1 to TRBJ1-5; 8 nucleotides agree with TRBD1. Per germline, CDR1 MNHNS and CDR2 SASEGT. V gave up 6 bases and J gave up 0 bases; unmatched junction bases: 4. The CDR3 is 15 residues long.

The V call is TRBV10-2, the J call TRBJ2-6, with a possible D match to TRBD2 (6 bases). Germline V gene lookup returns CDR1 WSHSY and CDR2 SAAADI. Trimming stripped 6 bases from V and 2 bases from J, with 8 bases between. The CDR3 is 14 amino acids. CDR3 loop: CASRPSAGANVLTF. In nucleotides, the CDR3 is TGCGCCAGCAGGCCTAGCGCTGGGGCCAACGTCCTGACTTTC.

The chain is built from TRBV27 and TRBJ2-7; D gene unclear. The germline V and J ends were trimmed by 7 bases and 4 bases, with 23 bases remaining between them. The CDR3 loop spans 16 amino acids. Germline assignment: CDR1 MNHEY and CDR2 SMNVEV (reference sequence). The CDR3 sequence is CASTIRTSALKYEQYF. For the CDR3, the DNA is TGTGCCAGCACCATCAGGACGTCCGCCTTAAAGTACGAGCAGTACTTC.

This rearrangement joins TRBV11-2 to TRBJ2-1, with D unresolved. The V and J ends lost 9 bases and 10 bases respectively, with 13 bases between them. Germline V CDR1 and CDR2: SGHAT, FQNNGV. This CDR3 comprises 11 residues. DNA for the CDR3: TGTGCCAGTTCCCCGCTCCAAGAGCAGTTCTTC. This sequence encodes CASSPLQEQFF.

V usage is TRBV5-1 and J usage is TRBJ2-7; TRBD2 matches 7 bases. CDR3 length: 14 amino acids. V lost 5 bases to trimming and J lost 3 bases; unmatched junction nucleotides: 8. Germline-derived CDR1 and CDR2 are SGHRS and YFSETQ. CDR3 DNA sequence: TGCGCCAGCAGTACAACCGGGGGGAACTACGAGCAGTACTTC. Its protein is CASSTTGGNYEQYF.

The V gene is TRBV5-1, the J gene TRBJ1-4, with D unclear. The germline V and J ends were trimmed by 0 bases and 7 bases, with 4 bases remaining between them. CDR3 length equals 12 residues. CDR1 SGHRS and CDR2 YFSETQ come from the germline V gene. CDR3 DNA sequence: TGCGCCAGCAGCTTGGATGGTGAAAAACTGTTTTTT. Its translation is CASSLDGEKLFF.

In its sample, this clone was seen a few times. The chain joins TRBV11-2 to TRBJ2-7; D is unresolved. Per the germline V gene, CDR1 is SGHAT and CDR2 is FQNNGV. V lost 5 bases and J lost 7, with 9 bases in between. The CDR3 consists of 11 residues. CDR3 sequence reads: CASSPHTEQYF. The CDR3, as DNA: TGTGCCAGCAGCCCCCATACTGAGCAGTACTTC.

The CDR3 DNA is TGTGCCAGCAGCTTGAGTTGGAGGTCTGGGAAAAACTCCTACAATGAGCAGTTCTTC. The encoded protein is CASSLSWRSGKNSYNEQFF. This chain uses TRBV11-1 with TRBJ2-1; D perhaps matches TRBD2 (5 bases). Germline CDR1 SGHAT, CDR2 FQDESV (reference sequence). The CDR3 covers 19 residues. Trimming took 3 bases from V and 0 from J, leaving 21 bases between them.

This clone was seen just once. The rearrangement uses TRBV27 and TRBJ2-7, with D perhaps assigned TRBD1 or TRBD2 (5 bases each). Per germline, CDR1 MNHEY and CDR2 SMNVEV (reference sequence). V was shortened by 1 base and J by 0 bases, with 10 bases between the two germline ends. This CDR3 spans 15 amino acids. The CDR3 DNA is TGTGCCAGCAGTTTATATTCAGGGAGCTCCTACGAGCAGTACTTC. Translated: CASSLYSGSSYEQYF.